This T cell receptor beta chain was recorded in a study of cytomegalovirus exposure and HLA in healthy donors. Germline values: CDR1 SGHRS, CDR2 YFSETQ. This CDR3 has 18 amino acids. The V and J ends lost 4 bases and 0 bases, in that order; junction bases with no gene match: 12. Researchers ran the PCR with 60 Vbeta and 13 Jbeta primers. Method: immunoSEQ multiplex PCR; TCRdb's copy keeps in-frame clones and lacks some. The table has some 170,000 clones, approximately 78% seen once. Sequencing was performed on PBMCs. The J gene is TRBJ1-4, the V gene TRBV5-1; TRBD1 matches 7 bases. This clonotype was sampled from a girl aged 2-9 years in good health and CMV-seropositive. This CDR3 is CASSGAPGQPSTNEKLFF. The CDR3, as DNA: TGCGCCAGCAGCGGGGCACCGGGACAGCCGTCAACTAATGAAAAACTGTTTTTT.